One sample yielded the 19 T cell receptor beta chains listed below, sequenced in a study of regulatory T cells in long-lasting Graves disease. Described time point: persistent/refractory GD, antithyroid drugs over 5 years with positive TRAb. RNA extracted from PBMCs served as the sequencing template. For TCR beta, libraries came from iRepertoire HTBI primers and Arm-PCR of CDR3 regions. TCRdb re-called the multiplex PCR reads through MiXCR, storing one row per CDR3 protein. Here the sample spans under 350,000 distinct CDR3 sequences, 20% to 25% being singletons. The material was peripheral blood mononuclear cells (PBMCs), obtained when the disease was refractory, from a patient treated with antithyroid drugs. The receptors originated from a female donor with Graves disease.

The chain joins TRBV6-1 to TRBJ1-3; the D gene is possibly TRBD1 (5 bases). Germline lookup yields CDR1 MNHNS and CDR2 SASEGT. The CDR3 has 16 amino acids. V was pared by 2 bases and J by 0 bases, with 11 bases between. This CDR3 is CASSELRGSSGNTIYF. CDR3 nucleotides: TGTGCCAGCAGTGAACTTCGGGGCTCCTCTGGAAACACCATATATTTT.

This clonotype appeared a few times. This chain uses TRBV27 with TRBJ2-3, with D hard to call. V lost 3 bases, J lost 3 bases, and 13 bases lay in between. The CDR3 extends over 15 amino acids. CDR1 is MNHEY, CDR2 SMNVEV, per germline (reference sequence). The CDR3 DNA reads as TGTGCCAGCAGTTTGACGAACCACATAACAGATACGCAGTATTTT. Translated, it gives CASSLTNHITDTQYF.

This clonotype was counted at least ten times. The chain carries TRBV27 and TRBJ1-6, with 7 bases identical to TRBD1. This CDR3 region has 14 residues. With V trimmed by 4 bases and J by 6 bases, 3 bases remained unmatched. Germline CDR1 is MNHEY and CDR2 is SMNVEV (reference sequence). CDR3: CASSWDSGNSPLHF. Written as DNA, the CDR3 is TGTGCCAGCAGTTGGGACAGTGGTAATTCACCCCTCCACTTT.

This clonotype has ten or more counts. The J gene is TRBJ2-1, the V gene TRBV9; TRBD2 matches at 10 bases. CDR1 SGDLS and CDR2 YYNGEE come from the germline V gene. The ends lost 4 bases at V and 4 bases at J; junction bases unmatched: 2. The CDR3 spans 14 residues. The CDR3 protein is CASSPSGRYNEQFF. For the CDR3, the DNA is TGTGCCAGCAGCCCTAGCGGGAGATACAATGAGCAGTTCTTC.

This chain's CDR3 is CSAKSSGRETQYF. CDR3 nucleotide sequence: TGCAGTGCCAAATCTAGCGGGAGAGAGACCCAGTACTTC. The V gene is TRBV20-1, the J gene TRBJ2-5, with 10 nucleotides matching TRBD2. With V trimmed by 6 bases and J by 4 bases, 5 bases remained unmatched. The CDR3 loop spans 13 amino acids. Germline assignment: CDR1 DFQATT and CDR2 SNEGSKA (reference sequence).

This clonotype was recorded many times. CDR3 bases: TGTGCCAGAGGACTAGCGGGAGAGGTCCAAGAGACCCAGTACTTC. Translating gives CARGLAGEVQETQYF. The chain uses TRBV2 and TRBJ2-5, with 13 bases fitting TRBD2. Trimming at V came to 9 bases and at J to 1 base, leaving 5 bases not matched to a gene. From germline, CDR1 is SNHLY and CDR2 FYNNEI. This CDR3 has 15 amino acids.

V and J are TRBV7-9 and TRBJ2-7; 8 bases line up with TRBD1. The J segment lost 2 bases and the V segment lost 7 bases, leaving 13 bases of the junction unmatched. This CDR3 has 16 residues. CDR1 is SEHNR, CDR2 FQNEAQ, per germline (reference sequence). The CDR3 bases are TGTGCCAGCATAAAGTCTACGGGACAGGCCCCCTACGAGCAGTACTTC. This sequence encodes CASIKSTGQAPYEQYF.

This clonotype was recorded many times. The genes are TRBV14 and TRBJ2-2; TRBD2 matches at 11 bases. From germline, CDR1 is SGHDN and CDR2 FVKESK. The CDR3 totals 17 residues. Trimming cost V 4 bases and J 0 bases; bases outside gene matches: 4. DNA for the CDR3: TGTGCCAGCAGCCCCCTAGCGGGAGGCACGAACACCGGGGAGCTGTTTTTT. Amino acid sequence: CASSPLAGGTNTGELFF. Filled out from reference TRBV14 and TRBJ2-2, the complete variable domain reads EAGVTQFPSHSVIEKGQTVTLRCDPISGHDNLYWYRRVMGKEIKFLLHFVKESKQDESGMPNNRFLAERTGGTYSTLKVQPAELEDSGVYFCASSPLAGGTNTGELFFGEGSRLTVL.

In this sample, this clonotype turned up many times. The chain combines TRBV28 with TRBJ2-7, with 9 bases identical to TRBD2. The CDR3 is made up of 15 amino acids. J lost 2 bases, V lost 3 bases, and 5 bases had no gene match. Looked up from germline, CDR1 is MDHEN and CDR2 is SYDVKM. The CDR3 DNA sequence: TGTGCCAGCAGTTTCCTAGCGGGGATTACCTACGAGCAGTACTTC. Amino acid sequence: CASSFLAGITYEQYF.

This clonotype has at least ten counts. CDR3 DNA sequence: TGTGCCAGCTCCCTCACGACAGGGGGCATTGAGACCCAGTACTTC. This codes for CASSLTTGGIETQYF. The rearrangement uses TRBV18 and TRBJ2-5; TRBD1 aligns across 10 bases. The CDR3 extends over 15 amino acids. V was pared by 6 bases and J by 5 bases, with 9 bases of the junction left unmatched. CDR1 and CDR2 from the germline V gene are KGHSH and LQKENI.

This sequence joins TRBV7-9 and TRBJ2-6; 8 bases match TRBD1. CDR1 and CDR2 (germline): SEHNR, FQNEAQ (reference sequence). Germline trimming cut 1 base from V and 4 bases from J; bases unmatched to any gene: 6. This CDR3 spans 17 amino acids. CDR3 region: CASSLDGQGGGANVLTF. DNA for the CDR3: TGTGCCAGCAGCTTAGATGGACAGGGCGGAGGGGCCAACGTCCTGACTTTC.

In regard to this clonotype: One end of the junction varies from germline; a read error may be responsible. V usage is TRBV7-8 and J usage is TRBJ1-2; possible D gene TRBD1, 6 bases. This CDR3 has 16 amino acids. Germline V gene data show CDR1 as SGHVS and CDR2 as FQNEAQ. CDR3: CASSSARTVKNYGYIF. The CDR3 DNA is TGTGCCAGCAGCTCTGCCCGGACAGTGAAAAACTATGGCTACATCTTC.

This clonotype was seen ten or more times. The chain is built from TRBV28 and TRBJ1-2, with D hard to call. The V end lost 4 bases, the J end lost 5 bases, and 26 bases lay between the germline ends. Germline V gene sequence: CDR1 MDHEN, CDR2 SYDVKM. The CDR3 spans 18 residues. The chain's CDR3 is CASSWFIGPAPSVYGYTF. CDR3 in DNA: TGTGCCAGCAGTTGGTTCATAGGACCGGCGCCCTCGGTTTATGGCTACACCTTC.

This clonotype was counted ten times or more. The CDR3 DNA sequence: TGCAGCGTTGACGGGGGGGAAGAGACCCAGTACTTC. Amino acid sequence: CSVDGGEETQYF. The chain combines TRBV29-1 with TRBJ2-5, with 8 bases matching TRBD2. The germline V gene has CDR1 SQVTM and CDR2 ANQGSEA. The ends lost 3 bases at V and 3 bases at J; junction bases unmatched: 0. CDR3 size: 12 residues.

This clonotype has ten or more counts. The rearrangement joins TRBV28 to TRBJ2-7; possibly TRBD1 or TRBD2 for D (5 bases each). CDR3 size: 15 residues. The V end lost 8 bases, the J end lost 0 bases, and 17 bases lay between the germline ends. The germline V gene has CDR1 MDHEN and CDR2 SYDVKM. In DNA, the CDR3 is TGTGCCAGCCGCGGAGCGGACAAGAGCTCCTACGAGCAGTACTTC. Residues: CASRGADKSSYEQYF.

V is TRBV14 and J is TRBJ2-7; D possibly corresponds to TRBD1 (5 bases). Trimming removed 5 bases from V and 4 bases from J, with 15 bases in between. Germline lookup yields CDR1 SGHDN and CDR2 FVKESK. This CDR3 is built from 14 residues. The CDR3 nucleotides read TGTGCCAGCAGCTCCAGATACAGGCCTTACGAGCAGTACTTC. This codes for CASSSRYRPYEQYF.

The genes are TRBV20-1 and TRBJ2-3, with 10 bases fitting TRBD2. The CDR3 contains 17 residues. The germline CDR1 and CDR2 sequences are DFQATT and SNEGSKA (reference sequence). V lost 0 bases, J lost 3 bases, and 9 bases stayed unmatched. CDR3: CSARDMGLAGVTDTQYF. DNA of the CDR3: TGCAGTGCTAGAGATATGGGGCTAGCGGGAGTTACAGATACGCAGTATTTT.

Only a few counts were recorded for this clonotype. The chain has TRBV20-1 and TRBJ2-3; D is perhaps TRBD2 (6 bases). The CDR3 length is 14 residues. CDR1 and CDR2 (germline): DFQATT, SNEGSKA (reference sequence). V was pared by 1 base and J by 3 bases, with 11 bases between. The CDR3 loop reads CSARVMAGTDTQYF. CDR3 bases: TGCAGTGCTAGAGTAATGGCGGGGACAGATACGCAGTATTTT.

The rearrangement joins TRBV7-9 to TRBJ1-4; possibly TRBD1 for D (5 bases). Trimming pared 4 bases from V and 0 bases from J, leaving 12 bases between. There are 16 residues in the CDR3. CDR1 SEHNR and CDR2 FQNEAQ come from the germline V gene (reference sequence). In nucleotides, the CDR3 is TGTGCCAGCAGCTCACGGGGGGTCGCAACTAATGAAAAACTGTTTTTT. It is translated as CASSSRGVATNEKLFF.